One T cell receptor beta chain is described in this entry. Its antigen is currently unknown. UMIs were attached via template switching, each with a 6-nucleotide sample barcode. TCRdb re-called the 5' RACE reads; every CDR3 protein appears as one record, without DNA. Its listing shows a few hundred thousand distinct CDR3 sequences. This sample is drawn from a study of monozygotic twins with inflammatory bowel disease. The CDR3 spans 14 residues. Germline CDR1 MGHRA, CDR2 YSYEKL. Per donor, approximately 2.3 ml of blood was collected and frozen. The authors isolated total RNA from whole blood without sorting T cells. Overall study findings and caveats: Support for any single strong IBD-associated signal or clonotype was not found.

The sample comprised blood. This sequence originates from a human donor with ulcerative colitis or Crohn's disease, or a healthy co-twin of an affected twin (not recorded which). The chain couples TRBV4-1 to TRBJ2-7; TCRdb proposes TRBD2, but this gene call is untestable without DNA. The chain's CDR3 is CASSLESGTSEQYF.